Reported below is one T cell receptor beta chain. Self-reported history from a screening survey and questionnaire set each donor's cohort. This sample is part of a study of blood T cell repertoires in COVID-19. Study-wide context: Spain, Italy and the United States supplied samples that represented acute and convalescent COVID-19.

There are 15 residues in the CDR3. The germline V and J ends were trimmed by 8 bases and 2 bases, with 16 bases remaining between them. CDR1 is LNHDA, CDR2 SQIVND, per germline (reference sequence). This table comes from immunoSEQ multiplex PCR, and its TCRdb copy is limited to in-frame clones, with some not included. The table has approximately 360,000 clones, around 87% seen once. The rearrangement uses TRBV19 and TRBJ1-5; D not certain. This TCR was recovered from a man aged 40-49 years in a cohort exposed to, infected with or recovered from COVID-19 (not recorded which). The sequencing input was PBMCs or T cells enriched from blood (not recorded which). The CDR3 reads CASSSGVRGNQPQHF. As DNA, the CDR3 is TGTGCCAGTTCGAGCGGGGTGAGAGGCAATCAGCCCCAGCATTTT.